The T cell receptor (beta chain) described here comes from a study of T cell responses to AZD1222 COVID-19 vaccine. For this clone: Its antigen is as yet unknown.

The germline V gene has CDR1 MDHEN and CDR2 SYDVKM. The CDR3 has 14 residues. V gave up 5 bases and J gave up 8 bases, with 16 bases separating them. The assay was immunoSEQ multiplex PCR, and TCRdb's table has in-frame clones only and misses some. The data hold about 75,000 clones, with roughly 84% observed a single time. Findings of the study overall: As reported, nearly half of all spike-specific TCRs target variant regions that are unmutated.

The rearrangement joins TRBV28 to TRBJ2-1; D perhaps matches TRBD2 (6 bases). The sequence was obtained from an adult who received the AZD1222 COVID-19 vaccine. The sample consisted of peripheral blood, taken 28 days after the second AZD1222 dose. The CDR3 DNA reads TGTGCCAGCAGTCTCCCGGCGGGCGGGGATGAGCAGTTCTTC. This codes for CASSLPAGGDEQFF.